This TCR beta chain was observed in a study of neurological immune-mediated disorders. Broader study findings: No expanded-clone CDR3 amino acid sequence recurred across subjects, suggesting private TCR-beta repertoires.

5'RACE with 10-nucleotide random UMIs generated the cDNA. In TCRdb, the 5' RACE reads were re-called with MiXCR into one record per CDR3 protein. The sample lists about 52,000 distinct CDR3 sequences; around 4% were seen once. This clonotype showed up many times. Its antigen is undetermined. V lost 6 bases and J lost 2, with 16 bases in between. This CDR3 contains 14 residues. CDR1 is DFQATT and CDR2 is SNEGSKA in the germline V gene (reference sequence). The unsorted libraries were generated from a total of 2 million PBMCs, which had been stored in RNAlater at -80 C. The origin of this receptor is a man in his fifties or sixties with multiple sclerosis. Specimen: PBMCs. The V call is TRBV20-1, the J call TRBJ1-2; a weak D match, TRBD1 (6 bases). This CDR3 is CSAPRQGGNYGYTF. For the CDR3, the DNA is TGCAGTGCCCCAAGGCAAGGGGGAAACTATGGCTACACCTTC.